The 18 T cell receptor beta chains presented below share a single source sample, sequenced in a study of CD8 T cells in Susac syndrome. With random hexamers, reverse transcription was performed on about 0.5 to 1 ug of RNA. TCRdb reprocessed the immunoSEQ multiplex PCR reads with MiXCR, giving one entry per CDR3 protein. Of some 150,000 distinct CDR3 sequences listed, over 90% are singletons. Sequencing used CD4+ T cells from PBMCs. These receptors were collected from a human donor with Susac syndrome.

The gene calls are TRBV5-1 and TRBJ2-5; D might be TRBD1 or TRBD2, each matching 5 bases. Germline values: CDR1 SGHRS, CDR2 YFSETQ. V was cut by 7 bases and J by 2 bases, with 15 bases left in between. This CDR3 is built from 14 residues. CDR3 region: CASSEMGVQETQYF. DNA of the CDR3: TGCGCCAGCTCTGAGATGGGGGTTCAAGAGACCCAGTACTTC.

The chain combines TRBV7-3 with TRBJ2-1; 9 positions agree with TRBD1. The V gene end was trimmed by 5 bases and the J gene end by 4 bases; junction bases not matched to a gene: 3. This CDR3 spans 14 amino acids. Germline-derived CDR1 and CDR2 are SGHTA and FQGTGA. CDR3 bases: TGTGCCAGCAGCCCAGGACAGGGGTACAATGAGCAGTTCTTC. Translated, it gives CASSPGQGYNEQFF.

This clonotype was counted a single time. A junction boundary mismatches the germline segment, possibly from a read error. The chain has TRBV2 and TRBJ1-1; a weak D match, TRBD1 (6 bases). Germline V gene data show CDR1 as SNHLY and CDR2 as FYNNEI. This CDR3 is built from 12 residues. The CDR3 DNA reads TGTGCCAGCAGTCCTACAGGGCCTGACGCTTTCTTT. This gives the protein CASSPTGPDAFF.

The rearrangement uses TRBV29-1 and TRBJ2-7; TRBD1 aligns across 9 bases. This CDR3 contains 13 residues. The J segment lost 1 base and the V segment lost 7 bases, leaving 5 bases of the junction unmatched. The V gene's germline CDR1 is SQVTM and CDR2 ANQGSEA. The CDR3, as DNA: TGCAGCGCTGGACAGGGGAGATCCTACGAGCAGTACTTC. Residues: CSAGQGRSYEQYF.

V and J are TRBV9 and TRBJ1-4, with D possibly being TRBD1 (5 bases). CDR1 SGDLS and CDR2 YYNGEE come from the germline V gene. This CDR3 spans 15 amino acids. Between the trimmed V and J ends, which lost 4 bases and 8 bases, there was a span of 18 bases. CDR3 amino acids: CASSPGEGAGEKLFF. The CDR3 DNA sequence: TGTGCCAGCAGCCCGGGGGAAGGGGCGGGAGAAAAACTGTTTTTT. The variable domain in full, completed from reference TRBV9 and TRBJ1-4, reads DSGVTQTPKHLITATGQRVTLRCSPRSGDLSVYWYQQSLDQGLQFLIQYYNGEERAKGNILERFSAQQFPDLHSELNLSSLELGDSALYFCASSPGEGAGEKLFFGSGTQLSVL.

The chain joins TRBV5-1 to TRBJ2-5; D is tentatively TRBD1 or TRBD2 (5 bases each). The CDR3 is 16 residues long. The germline gives CDR1 SGHRS, CDR2 YFSETQ. Trimming pared 4 bases from V and 0 bases from J, leaving 16 bases between. DNA of the CDR3: TGCGCCAGCAGCCGTCCCCGGGGCGGAAACCAAGAGACCCAGTACTTC. This gives the protein CASSRPRGGNQETQYF.

This rearrangement joins TRBV27 to TRBJ2-3; D is perhaps TRBD2 (6 bases). CDR3 length equals 15 residues. V lost 6 bases, J lost 5 bases, and 18 bases lay in between. Germline-derived CDR1 and CDR2 are MNHEY and SMNVEV (reference sequence). CDR3 DNA sequence: TGTGCCAGCAGCATCCCCGGGACTCGCGTAGATACGCAGTATTTT. Translating it yields CASSIPGTRVDTQYF.

The rearrangement links TRBV29-1 to TRBJ2-1, with a tentative D call TRBD1 (6 bases). CDR3 length equals 12 residues. The germline CDR1 and CDR2 sequences are SQVTM and ANQGSEA. Trimming cost V 3 bases and J 7 bases, with 10 bases left between them. CDR3 region: CSVERQGNEQFF. The DNA for the CDR3 is TGCAGCGTTGAGCGGCAGGGGAATGAGCAGTTCTTC.

As DNA, the CDR3 is TGTGCCAGCAGCCAGGGCTCTAACTATGGCTACACCTTC. Encoded protein: CASSQGSNYGYTF. The gene calls are TRBV3-1 and TRBJ1-2; D gene unclear. This CDR3 is 13 amino acids long. Germline assignment: CDR1 LGHDT and CDR2 YNNKEL (reference sequence). V lost 3 bases and J lost 0, with 5 bases in between.

The chain uses TRBV25-1 and TRBJ2-3, with a possible D match to TRBD2 (6 bases). Between the trimmed V and J ends, which lost 2 bases and 1 base, there was a span of 22 bases. The CDR3 is 19 residues long. The germline V gene has CDR1 MGHDK and CDR2 SYGVNS. CDR3 sequence reads: CASSEKPPLYPGGTDTQYF. DNA for the CDR3: TGTGCCAGCAGTGAAAAACCCCCACTTTACCCGGGGGGCACAGATACGCAGTATTTT.

This chain joins TRBV11-2 and TRBJ2-2; TRBD2 matches 9 bases. The ends lost 3 bases at V and 6 bases at J; junction bases unmatched: 8. Germline loops: CDR1 SGHAT, CDR2 FQNNGV. This CDR3 spans 16 amino acids. This chain's CDR3 is CASSFLRGGLSGELFF. The CDR3 bases are TGTGCCAGCAGCTTTCTGCGGGGGGGCCTCTCCGGGGAGCTGTTTTTT. Drawing the rest from reference TRBV11-2 and TRBJ2-2, the complete variable domain is EAGVAQSPRYKIIEKRQSVAFWCNPISGHATLYWYQQILGQGPKLLIQFQNNGVVDDSQLPKDRFSAERLKGVDSTLKIQPAKLEDSAVYLCASSFLRGGLSGELFFGEGSRLTVL.

V gene TRBV18 combines with J gene TRBJ1-1; D not certain. V gave up 1 base and J gave up 5 bases, with 5 bases separating them. CDR3 length: 12 amino acids. CDR1 is KGHSH and CDR2 is LQKENI in the germline V gene. This CDR3 reads CASSPLPTEAFF. CDR3 nucleotide sequence: TGTGCCAGCTCACCACTACCTACTGAAGCTTTCTTT.

The J gene is TRBJ2-7, the V gene TRBV12-3 or TRBV12-4; D may be TRBD1 (5 bases). The length of the CDR3 is 15 residues. Trimming took off 3 bases at V and 2 bases at J, with 14 bases between the two ends. CDR3 loop: CASSFQGLQTYEQYF. Written as DNA, the CDR3 is TGTGCCAGCAGTTTCCAGGGTCTACAGACCTACGAGCAGTACTTC.

The rearrangement uses TRBV20-1 and TRBJ1-6, with TRBD1 matching over 9 bases. In germline, CDR1 is DFQATT, CDR2 SNEGSKA (reference sequence). This CDR3 has 14 amino acids. J was trimmed by 7 bases and V by 1 base; bases with no gene match: 2. This CDR3 reads CSARVGTGNSPLHF. CDR3 in DNA: TGCAGTGCTAGAGTTGGGACAGGGAATTCACCCCTCCACTTT.

J is TRBJ2-5 and V is TRBV5-1; perhaps TRBD2 as D (5 bases). The germline gives CDR1 SGHRS, CDR2 YFSETQ. The CDR3 consists of 14 residues. V was shortened by 0 bases and J by 3 bases, with 9 bases between the two germline ends. Written as DNA, the CDR3 is TGCGCCAGCAGCTTGGGTAGAGGGAAAGAGACCCAGTACTTC. Translated: CASSLGRGKETQYF.

The chain uses TRBV5-4 and TRBJ2-7; D is undetermined. This CDR3 is built from 13 residues. The germline V gene encodes CDR1 SGHNT and CDR2 YYREEE (reference sequence). V shed 0 bases and J shed 5 bases, with 9 bases lying between them. In DNA form, the CDR3 reads TGTGCCAGCAGCTTGGCTGGCCCCCACGAGCAGTACTTC. Its translation is CASSLAGPHEQYF.

The rearrangement uses TRBV12-3 or TRBV12-4 and TRBJ2-5; a possible D gene is TRBD1 (7 bases). Trimming removed 5 bases from V and 7 bases from J, with 17 bases in between. The CDR3 sequence is 14 residues long. Written as DNA, the CDR3 is TGTGCCAGCAGTGGAGGGACAGCCATAGGGACCCAGTACTTC. Amino acids: CASSGGTAIGTQYF.

The V gene is TRBV15, the J gene TRBJ1-2; possibly TRBD1 for D (6 bases). The length of the CDR3 is 13 residues. V was pared by 2 bases and J by 7 bases, with 11 bases between. Germline CDR1 LNHNV, CDR2 YYDKDF (reference sequence). CDR3: CATSRSTGTGYTF. The CDR3 nucleotides are TGTGCCACCAGCAGAAGCACAGGGACTGGCTACACCTTC.